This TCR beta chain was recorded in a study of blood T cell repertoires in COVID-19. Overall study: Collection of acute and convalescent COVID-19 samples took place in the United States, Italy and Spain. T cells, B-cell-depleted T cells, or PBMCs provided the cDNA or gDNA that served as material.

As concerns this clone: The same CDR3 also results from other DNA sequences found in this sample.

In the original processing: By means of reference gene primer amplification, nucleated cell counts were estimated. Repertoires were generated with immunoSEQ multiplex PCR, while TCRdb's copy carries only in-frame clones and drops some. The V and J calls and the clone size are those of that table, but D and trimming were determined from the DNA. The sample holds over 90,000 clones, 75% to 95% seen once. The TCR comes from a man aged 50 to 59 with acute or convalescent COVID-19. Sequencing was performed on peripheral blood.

The CDR3 DNA follows: TGTGCCAGCAGCGGGGGTTACAATGAGCAGTTCTTC. Its translation: CASSGGYNEQFF. The genes are TRBV19 and TRBJ2-1, with 8 nucleotides matching TRBD2. Germline V CDR1 and CDR2: LNHDA, SQIVND (reference sequence). This CDR3 spans 12 amino acids. V trimming: 9 bases; J trimming: 4 bases; junction bases outside the gene matches: 2.